The sequence of this TCR beta chain was determined in a study of blood T cell repertoires in COVID-19. Across the study: The origin of the acute and convalescent COVID-19 samples was the United States, Italy and Spain.

Each participant's cohort was designated according to participant-reported clinical history. Two consecutive negative NP/OP PCR tests, clearance, or resolved symptoms defined Cohort 3 recovery. Original handling: Amplification with reference gene primers provided the estimates of nucleated cell counts. TCRdb's copy holds only in-frame clones and misses some; the assay was immunoSEQ multiplex PCR. The V and J calls and the clone size are those of that table, but D and trimming were determined from the DNA. The sample contains about 230,000 clones, more than 80% of which appear only once. This CDR3 contains 14 residues. Per germline, CDR1 SGDLS and CDR2 YYNGEE. V lost 4 bases and J lost 2, with 12 bases in between.

Sequencing was carried out using PBMCs or T cells enriched from blood (not recorded which). The receptor comes from a man aged 55 to 70 who had recovered from COVID-19. This chain links TRBV9 with TRBJ1-2, with unresolved D. CDR3 loop: CASSLRSGNYGYTF. Written as DNA, the CDR3 is TGTGCCAGCAGCCTTAGATCAGGAAACTATGGCTACACCTTC.